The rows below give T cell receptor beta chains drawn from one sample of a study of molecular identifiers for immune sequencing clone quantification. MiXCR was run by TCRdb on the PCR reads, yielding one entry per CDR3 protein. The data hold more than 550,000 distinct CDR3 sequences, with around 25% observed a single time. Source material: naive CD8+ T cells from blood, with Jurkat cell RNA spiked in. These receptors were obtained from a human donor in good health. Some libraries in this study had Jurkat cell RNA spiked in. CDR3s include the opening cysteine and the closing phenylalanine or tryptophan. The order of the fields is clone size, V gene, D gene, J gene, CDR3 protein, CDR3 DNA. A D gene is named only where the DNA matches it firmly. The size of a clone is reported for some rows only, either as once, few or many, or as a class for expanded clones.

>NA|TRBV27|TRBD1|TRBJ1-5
CARRATGGGGNQPQHF
TGTGCCCGCCGCGCTACAGGGGGGGGGGGCAATCAGCCCCAGCATTTT
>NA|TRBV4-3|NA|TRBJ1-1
CASSQDRDDTEAFF
TGCGCCAGCAGCCAAGACAGGGATGACACTGAAGCTTTCTTT
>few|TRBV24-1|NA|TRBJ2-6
CATSDRIGANVLTF
TGTGCCACCAGTGACAGAATCGGGGCCAACGTCCTGACTTTC
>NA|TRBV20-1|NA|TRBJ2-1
CSARDQTSSYNEQFF
TGCAGTGCTAGAGATCAGACTTCCTCCTACAATGAGCAGTTCTTC
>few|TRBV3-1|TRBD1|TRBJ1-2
CASSHFSGGGYGYTF
TGTGCCAGCAGCCACTTTTCAGGGGGTGGCTATGGCTACACCTTC
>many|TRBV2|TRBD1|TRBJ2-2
CASSKPTGTAGTGELFF
TGTGCCAGCAGTAAACCCACCGGGACAGCAGGCACCGGGGAGCTGTTTTTT
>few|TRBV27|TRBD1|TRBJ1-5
CASSLCRGYQPQHF
TGTGCCAGCAGTTTATGCAGGGGGTATCAGCCCCAGCATTTT
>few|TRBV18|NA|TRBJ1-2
CASSTATVINYGYTF
TGTGCCAGCTCAACGGCGACAGTTATAAACTATGGCTACACCTTC
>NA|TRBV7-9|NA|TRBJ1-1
CASSLPGLLSTEAFF
TGTGCCAGCAGCTTACCTGGGTTGCTAAGCACTGAAGCTTTCTTT
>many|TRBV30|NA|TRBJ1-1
CAWSVIWNREAFF
TGTGCCTGGAGTGTAATCTGGAATAGGGAAGCTTTCTTT
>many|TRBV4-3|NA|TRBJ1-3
CASSQDRSGLHSGNTIYF
TGCGCCAGCAGCCAAGATCGATCAGGGTTGCACTCTGGAAACACCATATATTTT
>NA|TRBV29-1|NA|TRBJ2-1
CSGGPAGSLGSYNEQFF
TGCAGCGGGGGTCCGGCGGGAAGTCTAGGTTCCTACAATGAGCAGTTCTTC
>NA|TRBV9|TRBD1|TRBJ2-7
CAISLNQGQGPYEQYF
TGTGCCATCAGCCTAAACCAAGGACAGGGCCCCTACGAGCAGTACTTC
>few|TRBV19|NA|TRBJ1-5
CASTTYPAEYSNQPQHF
TGTGCCAGTACCACATATCCGGCGGAGTATAGCAATCAGCCCCAGCATTTT
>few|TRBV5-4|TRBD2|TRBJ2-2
CASSLGAYTGGHSTGELFF
TGTGCCAGCAGCCTCGGAGCATATACGGGGGGGCACAGCACCGGGGAGCTGTTTTTT
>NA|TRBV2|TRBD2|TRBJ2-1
CASTPGLGYNEQFF
TGTGCCAGCACCCCGGGACTAGGGTACAATGAGCAGTTCTTC
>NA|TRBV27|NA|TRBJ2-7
CASSTRPGTSSGYF
TGTGCCAGCAGTACCCGTCCCGGGACTTCAAGCGGGTACTTC
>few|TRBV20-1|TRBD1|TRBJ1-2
CSARAGGDYGYTF
TGCAGTGCTAGGGCAGGGGGGGACTATGGCTACACCTTC
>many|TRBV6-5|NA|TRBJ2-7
CASSYGSGSTYEQYF
TGTGCCAGCAGTTACGGTAGTGGCAGTACCTACGAGCAGTACTTC
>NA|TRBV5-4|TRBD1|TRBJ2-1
CASSLQGADGQFF
TGTGCCAGCAGTCTACAGGGGGCTGATGGGCAGTTCTTC
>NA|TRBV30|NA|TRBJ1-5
CAWGEGASNQPQQF
NA
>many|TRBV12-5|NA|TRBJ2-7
CASGTTESYEQYF
TGTGCTAGTGGGACGACGGAGTCCTACGAGCAGTACTTC
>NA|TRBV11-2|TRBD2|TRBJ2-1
CASQGLDTYNEQFF
TGTGCCAGCCAGGGACTAGATACATACAATGAGCAGTTCTTC
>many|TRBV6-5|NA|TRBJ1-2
CASSPFLSGVYGYTF
TGTGCCAGCAGCCCATTCTTGAGTGGCGTCTATGGCTACACCTTC
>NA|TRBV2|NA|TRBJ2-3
CATRGSIHQPQYF
TGTGCCACTAGGGGATCAATTCATCAGCCCCAGTATTTT
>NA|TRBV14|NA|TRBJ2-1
CASNQDPDYNEQFF
TGTGCCAGCAACCAAGACCCCGACTACAATGAGCAGTTCTTC